This TCR beta chain was identified in a study of regulatory T cells in long-lasting Graves disease. The sample's time point: persistent/refractory GD, antithyroid drugs over 5 years with positive TRAb. Following extraction of RNA from PBMCs, that RNA was used to make the TCR library. Broader study findings: Persistent cases favored TRBV28, TRBJ1-2 and TRBJ2-5.

Assembly of TCR beta libraries relied on iRepertoire HTBI primers together with Arm-PCR of CDR3 regions. TCRdb reprocessed the multiplex PCR reads with MiXCR, giving one entry per CDR3 protein. The sample contains a few hundred thousand distinct CDR3 sequences, about 25% of which appear only once. This clonotype was recorded at least ten times. The target antigen is unknown. The V end lost 2 bases, the J end lost 8 bases, and 12 bases lay between the germline ends. The CDR3 has 14 residues. Germline CDR1 MNHEY, CDR2 SVGAGI. Sequenced material: peripheral blood mononuclear cells (PBMCs), taken when the disease was refractory, from a patient treated with antithyroid drugs. The chain carries TRBV6-5 and TRBJ1-4, with a weak D call TRBD1 (5 bases). The receptor comes from a female donor with Graves disease. The CDR3 protein is CASSYGRVGEKLFF. The DNA for the CDR3 is TGTGCCAGCAGTTACGGCAGGGTCGGGGAAAAACTGTTTTTT.